A single sample gave rise to the 15 T cell receptor beta chains below, sequenced in a study of blood T cell repertoires in COVID-19. Some clones are missing from TCRdb's copy, which holds only in-frame ones; the method was immunoSEQ multiplex PCR. The sample records about 170,000 clones, about four fifths being singletons. The material sequenced was PBMCs or T cells enriched from blood (not recorded which). These receptors were collected from a woman between 45 and 60 years old in a cohort exposed to, infected with or recovered from COVID-19 (not recorded which).

V and J are TRBV29-1 and TRBJ1-2; D is perhaps TRBD1 (5 bases). Germline loops: CDR1 SQVTM, CDR2 ANQGSEA. V gave up 0 bases and J gave up 7 bases, with 12 bases separating them. There are 13 residues in the CDR3. DNA of the CDR3: TGCAGCGTTGAAGATCTATCGGGGGGTGGCTACACCTTC. This sequence encodes CSVEDLSGGGYTF.

The rearrangement links TRBV28 to TRBJ1-2, with a tentative D call TRBD1 (5 bases). Germline assignment: CDR1 MDHEN and CDR2 SYDVKM. CDR3 length equals 12 residues. Between the trimmed V and J ends, which lost 2 bases and 8 bases, there was a span of 9 bases. The CDR3 loop is CASSLVGPGYTF. Written as DNA, the CDR3 is TGTGCCAGCAGTTTAGTGGGGCCCGGCTACACCTTC.

This rearrangement joins TRBV7-9 to TRBJ1-2; D unresolved. The CDR3 has 14 amino acids. V was clipped by 0 bases and J by 3 bases, with 8 bases between them. Per the germline V gene, CDR1 is SEHNR and CDR2 is FQNEAQ (reference sequence). The CDR3 bases are TGTGCCAGCAGCTTAGCCGGGGTTGACTATGGCTACACCTTC. Encoded protein: CASSLAGVDYGYTF. The full variable domain, with the rest looked up from reference TRBV7-9 and TRBJ1-2, is DTGVSQNPRHKITKRGQNVTFRCDPISEHNRLYWYRQTLGQGPEFLTYFQNEAQLEKSRLLSDRFSAERPKGSFSTLEIQRTEQGDSAMYLCASSLAGVDYGYTFGSGTRLTVV.

The rearrangement links TRBV6-1 to TRBJ1-1; the match to TRBD1 covers 7 bases. CDR3 length equals 17 residues. V gave up 2 bases and J gave up 2 bases; unmatched junction bases: 11. Germline V gene data show CDR1 as MNHNS and CDR2 as SASEGT. This CDR3 is CASSESAAGGPNTEAFF. The CDR3 DNA reads as TGTGCCAGCAGTGAATCCGCGGCAGGGGGGCCAAACACTGAAGCTTTCTTT.

This clone was seen more than once but under ten times. The rearrangement uses TRBV27 and TRBJ2-7; D is possibly TRBD1 (6 bases). V dropped 5 bases and J dropped 3 bases, with 11 bases sitting between them. CDR1 and CDR2 from the germline V gene are MNHEY and SMNVEV (reference sequence). The CDR3 has 13 residues. The CDR3 DNA follows: TGTGCCAGCAGTCTACAGGGTAACTACGAGCAGTACTTC. Translating it yields CASSLQGNYEQYF.

The chain employs TRBV27 and TRBJ2-1; TRBD1 matches at 8 bases. J gave up 2 bases and V 6 bases, and 6 bases lay outside the gene matches. The CDR3 is made up of 15 amino acids. CDR1 and CDR2 (germline): MNHEY, SMNVEV (reference sequence). The CDR3 DNA reads as TGTGCCAGCAGCCCAACAGGGGGAGCCTACAATGAGCAGTTCTTC. It codes for CASSPTGGAYNEQFF.

The genes are TRBV2 and TRBJ1-1; D gene uncertain. The CDR3 extends over 13 amino acids. Trimming took 4 bases from V and 1 from J, leaving 7 bases between them. Germline CDR1 reads SNHLY; CDR2 reads FYNNEI. As DNA, the CDR3 is TGTGCCAGCAGTGTATCGGGGAACACTGAAGCTTTCTTT. Protein: CASSVSGNTEAFF.

This clone was counted once. This sequence joins TRBV6-5 and TRBJ2-5; the match to TRBD1 covers 7 bases. The CDR3 is 14 amino acids. V shed 6 bases and J 8 bases; nucleotides not matched to a gene: 12. Per germline, CDR1 MNHEY and CDR2 SVGAGI. The CDR3 loop is CASSETGIGGTQYF. Written as DNA, the CDR3 is TGTGCCAGCAGCGAGACAGGGATCGGTGGTACCCAGTACTTC.

The gene calls are TRBV9 and TRBJ1-5; 7 nucleotides line up with TRBD1. Looked up from germline, CDR1 is SGDLS and CDR2 is YYNGEE. V trimming: 6 bases; J trimming: 4 bases; junction bases outside the gene matches: 13. The CDR3 is 16 amino acids. The CDR3 DNA is TGTGCCAGCAATTGCAGTAACAGGGGAAGGAATCAGCCCCAGCATTTT. It is translated as CASNCSNRGRNQPQHF.

V and J are TRBV28 and TRBJ2-3, with 8 nucleotides matching TRBD2. The CDR3 covers 15 residues. Germline V gene data show CDR1 as MDHEN and CDR2 as SYDVKM. The trim removed 6 bases at V and 4 bases at J, leaving 9 bases unmatched. The CDR3 here is CASRVQHGGADTQYF. The CDR3 DNA reads TGTGCCAGCAGGGTCCAACACGGGGGGGCAGATACGCAGTATTTT.

J is TRBJ1-2 and V is TRBV20-1, with no clear D. V lost 6 bases and J lost 4, with 9 bases in between. Germline values: CDR1 DFQATT, CDR2 SNEGSKA (reference sequence). This CDR3 spans 11 amino acids. The CDR3 DNA sequence: TGCAGTGCCTCCAATAGCTATGGCTACACCTTC. Translated: CSASNSYGYTF.

V usage is TRBV5-6 and J usage is TRBJ1-1; no clear D gene. The ends were cut back, 6 bases at V and 7 bases at J, with 10 bases in the middle. The CDR3 loop spans 11 amino acids. Germline CDR1 reads SGHDT; CDR2 reads YYEEEE. This chain's CDR3 is CASNTVGEAFF. CDR3 bases: TGTGCCAGCAATACAGTGGGTGAAGCTTTCTTT. Full variable domain (remainder filled in from reference TRBV5-6 and TRBJ1-1): DAGVTQSPTHLIKTRGQQVTLRCSPKSGHDTVSWYQQALGQGPQFIFQYYEEEERQRGNFPDRFSGHQFPNYSSELNVNALLLGDSALYLCASNTVGEAFFGQGTRLTVV.

V gene TRBV28 combines with J gene TRBJ2-7, with D perhaps matching TRBD2 (5 bases). This CDR3 has 15 amino acids. Trimming removed 1 base at V and 0 bases at J, with 10 bases between. Germline V CDR1 and CDR2: MDHEN, SYDVKM. CDR3 DNA: TGTGCCAGCAGTTTATTCGGGATCAGCTCCTACGAGCAGTACTTC. This encodes CASSLFGISSYEQYF.

This chain links TRBV6-5 with TRBJ2-5; 9 positions match TRBD1. Germline loops: CDR1 MNHEY, CDR2 SVGAGI. J gave up 4 bases and V 7 bases, and 7 bases lay outside the gene matches. This CDR3 comprises 14 residues. This chain's CDR3 is CASTMDRGGETQYF. CDR3 in DNA: TGTGCCAGCACTATGGACAGGGGTGGAGAGACCCAGTACTTC.

The chain has TRBV27 and TRBJ1-5, with TRBD1 as a possible D gene (5 bases). The CDR3 loop spans 14 amino acids. Germline CDR1 and CDR2: MNHEY and SMNVEV (reference sequence). V lost 4 bases and J lost 8, with 15 bases in between. CDR3 coding DNA: TGTGCCAGCAGTTCCCGGGGGGGGTCGGAGCCCCAGCATTTT. Translated: CASSSRGGSEPQHF.